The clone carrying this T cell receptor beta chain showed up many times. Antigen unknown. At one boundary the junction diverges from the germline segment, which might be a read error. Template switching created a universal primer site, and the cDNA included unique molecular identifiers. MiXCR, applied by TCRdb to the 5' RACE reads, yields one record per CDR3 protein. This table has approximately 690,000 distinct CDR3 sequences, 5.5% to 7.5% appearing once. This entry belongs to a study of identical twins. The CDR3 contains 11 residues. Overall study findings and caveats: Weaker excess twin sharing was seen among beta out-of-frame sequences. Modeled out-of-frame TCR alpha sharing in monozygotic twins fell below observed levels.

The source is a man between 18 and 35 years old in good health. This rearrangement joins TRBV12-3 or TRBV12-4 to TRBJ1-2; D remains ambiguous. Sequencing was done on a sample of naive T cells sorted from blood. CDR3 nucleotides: TGCGCCAGCAGCCGGGGCTATGGCTACACCTTC. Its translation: CASSRGYGYTF.